These 18 T cell receptor beta chains came from one sample sequenced in a study of technical replicates of blood from a few donors. Profiled with immunoSEQ multiplex PCR; TCRdb holds only in-frame clones, not every one. The sample contains roughly 72,000 clones, 90% to 95% of which appear only once. Sequencing was performed on T cells isolated from PBMCs. These TCRs come from a human donor in good health.

The chain is built from TRBV2 and TRBJ1-3; D uncertain. V was cut by 2 bases and J by 0 bases, with 8 bases left in between. The CDR3 loop spans 15 amino acids. Looked up from germline, CDR1 is SNHLY and CDR2 is FYNNEI. The CDR3 DNA follows: TGTGCCAGCAGTGAAAGTCAGGACTCTGGAAACACCATATATTTT. This translates into CASSESQDSGNTIYF.

This clone was detected once. The rearrangement links TRBV7-3 to TRBJ2-3, with D perhaps TRBD2 (5 bases). From germline, CDR1 is SGHTA and CDR2 FQGTGA. The CDR3 is 12 residues long. V was trimmed by 5 bases and J by 2 bases, leaving 5 bases between them. The CDR3 DNA sequence: TGTGCCAGCAGCCTAGCCACAGATACGCAGTATTTT. Translation gives CASSLATDTQYF.

The chain combines TRBV2 with TRBJ1-5; TRBD1 is a possible D gene (6 bases). The CDR3 extends over 14 amino acids. The V gene lost 1 base and the J gene lost 4 bases, with 8 bases spanning the gap. Germline V CDR1 and CDR2: SNHLY, FYNNEI. CDR3 region: CASSEVGTNQPQHF. The CDR3 DNA follows: TGTGCCAGCAGTGAAGTGGGGACAAATCAGCCCCAGCATTTT.

The chain employs TRBV19 and TRBJ1-5; no clear D gene. The V and J ends lost 5 bases and 0 bases respectively, with 20 bases between them. This CDR3 spans 18 amino acids. Germline assignment: CDR1 LNHDA and CDR2 SQIVND (reference sequence). Here the CDR3 DNA reads TGTGCCAGTAGTTCCTGGGAGGGCGGTGGGATTAGCAATCAGCCCCAGCATTTT. Amino acids: CASSSWEGGGISNQPQHF. Filled out from reference TRBV19 and TRBJ1-5, the complete variable domain reads DGGITQSPKYLFRKEGQNVTLSCEQNLNHDAMYWYRQDPGQGLRLIYYSQIVNDFQKGDIAEGYSVSREKKESFPLTVTSAQKNPTAFYLCASSSWEGGGISNQPQHFGDGTRLSIL.

The chain recombines TRBV5-1 with TRBJ1-1; D is perhaps TRBD1 (5 bases). Trimming stripped 0 bases from V and 2 bases from J, with 11 bases between. This CDR3 comprises 15 residues. Looked up from germline, CDR1 is SGHRS and CDR2 is YFSETQ. Written as DNA, the CDR3 is TGCGCCAGCAGCTTGGTATCTGGACAAAACACTGAAGCTTTCTTT. Protein: CASSLVSGQNTEAFF.

J is TRBJ2-7 and V is TRBV19, with TRBD2 matching 8 bases. Per germline, CDR1 LNHDA and CDR2 SQIVND (reference sequence). Trimming removed 7 bases from V and 3 bases from J; junction bases left unmatched: 11. This CDR3 comprises 15 residues. Here the CDR3 DNA reads TGTGCCAGTAAATCGGGGGCAGCGGGAGTCTACGAGCAGTACTTC. The encoded protein is CASKSGAAGVYEQYF.

The rearrangement links TRBV18 to TRBJ1-4; TRBD1 is a possible D gene (6 bases). The germline gives CDR1 KGHSH, CDR2 LQKENI. Trimming cost V 3 bases and J 5 bases, with 13 bases left between them. This CDR3 comprises 15 residues. The CDR3 loop is CASSPIIQGNEKLFF. The CDR3 region has the DNA TGTGCCAGCTCACCTATTATACAGGGCAATGAAAAACTGTTTTTT.

The chain recombines TRBV27 with TRBJ2-2, with 11 bases aligning to TRBD1. J lost 6 bases, V lost 3 bases, and 0 bases had no gene match. This CDR3 comprises 14 residues. Germline loops: CDR1 MNHEY, CDR2 SMNVEV (reference sequence). The CDR3 DNA sequence: TGTGCCAGCAGTTTGGGACAGGGGGCCGGGGAGCTGTTTTTT. Its translation is CASSLGQGAGELFF.

The rearrangement joins TRBV5-1 to TRBJ2-2, with D possibly being TRBD1 (6 bases). Germline CDR1 and CDR2: SGHRS and YFSETQ. Trimming pared 2 bases from V and 1 base from J, leaving 9 bases between. This CDR3 contains 15 residues. The CDR3 region is CASSLGTKNTGELFF. The CDR3 region has the DNA TGCGCCAGCAGCTTAGGGACAAAGAACACCGGGGAGCTGTTTTTT.

The chain is built from TRBV6-5 and TRBJ2-7, with TRBD2 matching over 9 bases. The CDR3 is 14 amino acids. Germline trimming cut 6 bases from V and 2 bases from J; bases unmatched to any gene: 5. Germline assignment: CDR1 MNHEY and CDR2 SVGAGI. CDR3 in DNA: TGTGCCAGCAGATCTAGCGGGATGGCCTACGAGCAGTACTTC. Its translation is CASRSSGMAYEQYF.

The CDR3 DNA reads as TGTGCCAGCAGCTTTTATCTAGACTCCTACGAGCAGTACTTC. It is translated as CASSFYLDSYEQYF. The J gene is TRBJ2-7, the V gene TRBV7-9, with D unresolved. Germline V gene sequence: CDR1 SEHNR, CDR2 FQNEAQ (reference sequence). This CDR3 region has 14 residues. V was trimmed by 3 bases and J by 0 bases, leaving 9 bases between them.

The CDR3 nucleotides read TGCGCCAGCAGGGGGAGGGGCTACAATGAGCAGTTCTTC. Its translation is CASRGRGYNEQFF. The rearrangement uses TRBV10-2 and TRBJ2-1; 7 bases map to TRBD2. Germline lookup yields CDR1 WSHSY and CDR2 SAAADI. V gave up 6 bases and J gave up 3 bases; unmatched junction bases: 2. The CDR3 loop spans 13 amino acids.

V and J are TRBV7-6 and TRBJ2-7; the match to TRBD1 covers 9 bases. The CDR3 is 16 residues long. V was clipped by 5 bases and J by 5 bases; unmatched bases: 13. The germline CDR1 and CDR2 sequences are SGHVS and FNYEAQ. The CDR3 nucleotides are TGTGCCAGCAGCCGACCCACCGGGACAGGGTTAAACGAGCAGTACTTC. Its protein is CASSRPTGTGLNEQYF.

The chain uses TRBV11-2 and TRBJ1-1; 10 nucleotides match TRBD1. Germline loops: CDR1 SGHAT, CDR2 FQNNGV. V trimming: 1 base; J trimming: 6 bases; junction bases outside the gene matches: 2. The CDR3 covers 14 residues. CDR3: CASSLGDRGSEAFF. Written as DNA, the CDR3 is TGTGCCAGCAGCTTAGGGGACAGGGGATCTGAAGCTTTCTTT.

The chain recombines TRBV7-3 with TRBJ1-1, with a weak D call TRBD1 (6 bases). CDR1 and CDR2 (germline): SGHTA, FQGTGA. V gave up 5 bases and J gave up 1 base, with 11 bases separating them. This CDR3 has 14 residues. CDR3 sequence reads: CASSLLTGNTEAFF. The CDR3 nucleotides are TGTGCCAGCAGCCTCCTGACAGGGAACACTGAAGCTTTCTTT.

This chain connects TRBV25-1 to TRBJ2-7; 8 bases align to TRBD2. Trimming took 7 bases from V and 4 from J; bases not matched to a gene: 12. The CDR3 contains 15 residues. In germline, CDR1 is MGHDK, CDR2 SYGVNS. CDR3 DNA sequence: TGTGCCAGCACCGAAGGGGGACTAGACGGTTACGAGCAGTACTTC. This gives the protein CASTEGGLDGYEQYF.

The chain employs TRBV19 and TRBJ2-2; tentatively, D is TRBD1 (6 bases). This CDR3 is built from 15 residues. Per the germline V gene, CDR1 is LNHDA and CDR2 is SQIVND (reference sequence). V dropped 4 bases and J dropped 4 bases, with 13 bases sitting between them. CDR3 sequence: CASSRLQGSTGELFF. The CDR3 DNA is TGTGCCAGTAGTAGGCTACAGGGTAGCACCGGGGAGCTGTTTTTT.

The CDR3, as DNA: TGTGCCAGCCGAACGGGAAACTACGAGCAGTACTTC. As protein: CASRTGNYEQYF. V gene TRBV6-5 combines with J gene TRBJ2-7, with a tentative D call TRBD2 (5 bases). Germline-derived CDR1 and CDR2 are MNHEY and SVGAGI. The CDR3 has 12 amino acids. The ends were cut back, 8 bases at V and 3 bases at J, with 11 bases in the middle.